These 24 T cell receptor beta chains originate from one sample sequenced in a study of vaccination and CD4 T cells after COVID-19. The treatment was: roughly 10-day PBMC culture with coronavirus spike peptide pools or control peptides (ViraFEST assay). CD4+ T-cell collection from the unexposed donor predated the COVID-19 pandemic (2011-2018). CD4+ T cells that had been cultured provided DNA sequenced with the Oncomine TCR Beta short-read assay. TCRdb re-called the PCR reads through MiXCR, storing one row per CDR3 protein. The top ten hold 29% of the sample, which has 8,900 or so distinct CDR3 sequences, over 30% seen once. For these receptors, no antigen is known. The material sequenced was CD4+ T cells from blood, cultured in vitro. Source of these receptors: a human donor in good health.

In its sample, this clonotype was seen a few times. The V call is TRBV20-1, the J call TRBJ1-1; TRBD1 is a possible D gene (5 bases). The CDR3 loop spans 12 amino acids. V shed 6 bases and J shed 3 bases, with 11 bases lying between them. Germline V gene data show CDR1 as DFQATT and CDR2 as SNEGSKA (reference sequence). The CDR3 bases are TGCAGTGCCGGGGCAGGATACACTGAAGCTTTCTTT. This encodes CSAGAGYTEAFF.

The rearrangement joins TRBV24-1 to TRBJ2-3; D is uncertain. The CDR3 extends over 11 amino acids. V was trimmed by 10 bases and J by 4 bases, leaving 8 bases between them. In germline, CDR1 is KGHDR, CDR2 SFDVKD. The CDR3 DNA reads as TGTGCCACTTCAGTTGCAGATACGCAGTATTTT. This sequence encodes CATSVADTQYF.

V is TRBV12-3 or TRBV12-4 and J is TRBJ2-7; TRBD1 matches 12 bases. V trimming: 4 bases; J trimming: 5 bases; junction bases outside the gene matches: 6. The CDR3 has 15 amino acids. CDR3 in DNA: TGTGCCAGCAGTTACCCCGGGACAGGGGGCAACGAGCAGTACTTC. Translating gives CASSYPGTGGNEQYF.

In this sample, this clonotype turned up a few times. The chain carries TRBV4-2 and TRBJ1-5; D unclear. Trimming shortened V by 1 base and J by 1 base, and 14 bases separated the two germline ends. CDR3 size: 17 residues. Germline V CDR1 and CDR2: LGHNA, YNFKEQ. The CDR3 coding sequence is TGTGCCAGCAGCCAAGCCCTCGCGGTACGGAGCAATCAGCCCCAGCATTTT. It specifies CASSQALAVRSNQPQHF.

There are a few counts of this clonotype. The chain combines TRBV20-1 with TRBJ1-2; 9 bases match TRBD1. Germline assignment: CDR1 DFQATT and CDR2 SNEGSKA (reference sequence). With 1 base clipped from V and 4 bases from J, the junction kept 4 bases outside the gene matches. This CDR3 has 14 residues. DNA for the CDR3: TGCAGTGCTAGAGGGGACAGGGCCCCCTATGGCTACACCTTC. This translates into CSARGDRAPYGYTF.

V gene TRBV7-3 combines with J gene TRBJ2-5, with D possibly being TRBD2 (7 bases). The length of the CDR3 is 14 residues. The germline gives CDR1 SGHTA, CDR2 FQGTGA. V lost 5 bases and J lost 3, with 13 bases in between. CDR3 coding DNA: TGTGCCAGCAGCCTCGGGGGGCCCGAAGAGACCCAGTACTTC. Protein: CASSLGGPEETQYF.

This clonotype was detected only a few times. The chain is built from TRBV20-1 and TRBJ1-5; 8 nucleotides align to TRBD1. V trimming: 4 bases; J trimming: 5 bases; junction bases outside the gene matches: 7. Looked up from germline, CDR1 is DFQATT and CDR2 is SNEGSKA (reference sequence). CDR3 length equals 14 residues. CDR3: CSATGQGGDQPQHF. Written as DNA, the CDR3 is TGCAGTGCTACCGGACAGGGAGGGGATCAGCCCCAGCATTTT.

Only one count was recorded for this clonotype. The genes are TRBV10-3 and TRBJ2-7; no clear D gene. CDR1 and CDR2 (germline): ENHRY, SYGVKD. The CDR3 contains 12 residues. Trimming removed 0 bases at V and 4 bases at J, with 4 bases between. DNA of the CDR3: TGTGCCATCAGTGAGTCTTCGTACGAGCAGTACTTC. Protein product: CAISESSYEQYF.

The chain employs TRBV7-9 and TRBJ1-1, with D possibly TRBD1 on 5 matching bases. The length of the CDR3 is 13 residues. Between the trimmed V and J ends, which lost 1 base and 6 bases, there was a span of 9 bases. The V gene's germline CDR1 is SEHNR and CDR2 FQNEAQ (reference sequence). The CDR3 sequence is CASSLVQGAEAFF. CDR3 in DNA: TGTGCCAGCAGCTTAGTCCAGGGCGCTGAAGCTTTCTTT.

The chain uses TRBV20-1 and TRBJ1-2; tentatively, D is TRBD1 (5 bases). With 5 bases removed from V and 0 bases from J, the gap between germline ends came to 19 bases. Germline CDR1 DFQATT, CDR2 SNEGSKA (reference sequence). There are 16 residues in the CDR3. CDR3 sequence (DNA): TGCAGTGCTGAGTTTACCGGCGGGGGAGCTAACTATGGCTACACCTTC. It encodes CSAEFTGGGANYGYTF.

The rearrangement links TRBV7-9 to TRBJ2-7; D remains ambiguous. Deletions cut 5 bases from V and 3 bases from J, with 5 bases between. Germline CDR1 SEHNR, CDR2 FQNEAQ (reference sequence). CDR3 length: 11 residues. CDR3 amino acids: CASSENYEQYF. DNA of the CDR3: TGTGCCAGCAGCGAAAACTACGAGCAGTACTTC.

This clonotype has just a few counts. The V gene is TRBV6-5, the J gene TRBJ1-1; D is unclear. This CDR3 has 14 amino acids. V was trimmed by 0 bases and J by 0 bases, leaving 5 bases between them. Germline values: CDR1 MNHEY, CDR2 SVGAGI. CDR3 coding DNA: TGTGCCAGCAGTTACTCCAATTTGAACACTGAAGCTTTCTTT. This translates into CASSYSNLNTEAFF.

This clonotype is deemed medium-sized. This rearrangement joins TRBV15 to TRBJ1-6, with D unresolved. The CDR3 contains 15 residues. Germline CDR1 is LNHNV and CDR2 is YYDKDF (reference sequence). Trimming took off 0 bases at V and 8 bases at J, with 11 bases between the two ends. DNA for the CDR3: TGTGCCACCAGCAGAGATAAAAGCGCAGATTCACCCCTCCACTTT. Its protein product is CATSRDKSADSPLHF.

As for this clonotype: Mismatch with germline at one junction end may stem from a read error. The rearrangement joins TRBV15 to TRBJ1-6; 10 positions match TRBD1. There are 17 residues in the CDR3. CDR1 LNHNV and CDR2 YYDKDF come from the germline V gene (reference sequence). The CDR3 sequence is CATSFKPGQGNNSPHHF. CDR3 DNA: TGTGCCACCAGCTTTAAACCGGGACAGGGGAATAATTCACCCCACCACTTT.

The rearrangement joins TRBV6-1 to TRBJ1-5; D unresolved. The germline V gene encodes CDR1 MNHNS and CDR2 SASEGT. The CDR3 totals 13 residues. The V end was cut by 7 bases, the J end by 6 bases, with 13 bases between. CDR3 coding DNA: TGTGCCAGCATGCCTCCGACGGGTCAGCCCCAGCATTTT. Its protein product is CASMPPTGQPQHF.

This chain's CDR3 is CASSWRGTDTQYF. The DNA for the CDR3 is TGTGCCAGCAGTTGGCGGGGCACAGATACGCAGTATTTT. This chain joins TRBV6-5 and TRBJ2-3; possibly TRBD2 for D (5 bases). Germline assignment: CDR1 MNHEY and CDR2 SVGAGI. The CDR3 runs to 13 residues. V lost 4 bases and J lost 1, with 6 bases in between.

A few counts support this clonotype. The rearrangement links TRBV11-2 to TRBJ1-6, with D perhaps TRBD1 (6 bases). Between the trimmed V and J ends, which lost 1 base and 11 bases, there was a span of 12 bases. The germline V gene encodes CDR1 SGHAT and CDR2 FQNNGV. The CDR3 loop spans 14 amino acids. The CDR3 reads CASSLGQGFPPLHF. The CDR3 nucleotides read TGTGCCAGCAGCTTAGGCCAGGGGTTTCCACCCCTCCACTTT.

The chain is built from TRBV6-1 and TRBJ2-3; 8 positions match TRBD1. V dropped 10 bases and J dropped 4; count of bases not matched to a gene: 4. Germline values: CDR1 MNHNS, CDR2 SASEGT. The CDR3 has 12 amino acids. The CDR3 sequence is CAISQGADTQYF. The CDR3, as DNA: TGTGCCATTTCACAGGGGGCAGATACGCAGTATTTT.

This clonotype is deemed medium-sized. The chain links TRBV20-1 to TRBJ1-2; TRBD1 is a possible D gene (6 bases). The CDR3 sequence is 15 residues long. Trimming left V 0 bases short and J 7 bases short, with 18 bases between. CDR1 is DFQATT and CDR2 is SNEGSKA in the germline V gene (reference sequence). The CDR3, as DNA: TGCAGTGCTAGAGATCAATCCCGACAGGAGGCTGGCTACACCTTC. The encoded protein is CSARDQSRQEAGYTF.

The V and J genes are TRBV12-3 or TRBV12-4 and TRBJ1-2; D is ambiguous. V lost 3 bases and J lost 4, with 12 bases in between. CDR3 size: 14 residues. CDR3 nucleotide sequence: TGTGCCAGCAGTTTTCATCGGCGCTTCTATGGCTACACCTTC. Its protein is CASSFHRRFYGYTF.

In its sample, this clonotype was seen a few times. The rearrangement joins TRBV20-1 to TRBJ1-1, with a possible D match to TRBD1 (5 bases). V was shortened by 6 bases and J by 9 bases, with 14 bases between the two germline ends. CDR3 size: 11 residues. Germline CDR1 reads DFQATT; CDR2 reads SNEGSKA (reference sequence). CDR3: CSARGGGKAFF. The CDR3, as DNA: TGCAGTGCAAGGGGTGGAGGGAAAGCTTTCTTT.

The chain is built from TRBV7-6 and TRBJ1-1; 8 positions agree with TRBD1. Germline values: CDR1 SGHVS, CDR2 FNYEAQ. V lost 1 base and J lost 7; bases outside the gene matches: 8. This CDR3 spans 15 amino acids. In DNA form, the CDR3 reads TGTGCCAGCAGCTTAGTAGGAGGACAGGGAAGTGAAGCTTTCTTT. This gives the protein CASSLVGGQGSEAFF.

The gene calls are TRBV6-1 and TRBJ2-3; D gene uncertain. Germline CDR1 and CDR2: MNHNS and SASEGT. The CDR3 totals 15 residues. With 1 base removed from V and 2 bases from J, the gap between germline ends came to 10 bases. CDR3 nucleotides: TGTGCCAGCAGTGAAGGGAATCCTATCACAGATACGCAGTATTTT. It yields the protein CASSEGNPITDTQYF.

This clonotype has a handful of counts. V is TRBV27 and J is TRBJ1-5; D unclear. Trimming stripped 6 bases from V and 5 bases from J, with 8 bases between. CDR1 MNHEY and CDR2 SMNVEV come from the germline V gene (reference sequence). CDR3 length equals 12 residues. Here the CDR3 DNA reads TGTGCCAGCAGCCGGCCCGATCAGCCCCAGCATTTT. This gives the protein CASSRPDQPQHF.